A single TCR beta chain is shown here with its context. Its cognate antigen is unknown. The data originate from a study of cytomegalovirus exposure and HLA in healthy donors. The PCR used 60 Vbeta and 13 Jbeta primers. Here immunoSEQ multiplex PCR was the method, and the copy in TCRdb shows in-frame clones only, minus some. The sample records roughly 150,000 clones, about 70% being singletons. CDR1 and CDR2 from the germline V gene are SGDLS and YYNGEE. The CDR3 has 12 amino acids. The V and J ends lost 4 bases and 6 bases respectively, with 10 bases between them. Overall study findings and caveats: The study designated roughly 150 TCR beta chains cytomegalovirus-associated. A later analysis reportedly identified an Asian-associated ancestry cluster as carrying fewer N-insertions than the roughly 670-donor mean. Clonal expansion, a later analysis showed, was greater in HLA-associated TCR beta chains than in equally common others.

Specimen: PBMCs. The source of this sequence is a man under 40 in good health and CMV-seropositive. The rearrangement joins TRBV9 to TRBJ1-2; D not certain. The CDR3 DNA follows: TGTGCCAGCAGCTCGGGTCCCAATGGCTACACCTTC. Translation: CASSSGPNGYTF. The whole variable domain, filled in from reference TRBV9 and TRBJ1-2, reads DSGVTQTPKHLITATGQRVTLRCSPRSGDLSVYWYQQSLDQGLQFLIQYYNGEERAKGNILERFSAQQFPDLHSELNLSSLELGDSALYFCASSSGPNGYTFGSGTRLTVV.